This TCR beta chain was sequenced in a study of T cell responses to AZD1222 COVID-19 vaccine. The CDR3 has 14 residues. V dropped 8 bases and J dropped 2; count of bases not matched to a gene: 7. Germline lookup yields CDR1 SNHLY and CDR2 FYNNEI. This clone turned up a few times. Its target is not known. Study findings and constraints: The sample set comprised mostly white British donors with more females, and clonal diversity was possibly underestimated. Among vaccine-associated CD4 TCRs, coverage spanned spike, with dominance at 160-218 and 743-854. Among those given AZD1222, only five or six were seropositive at baseline.

Data came from immunoSEQ multiplex PCR; TCRdb stores just in-frame clones and leaves some out. The table lists some 150,000 clones, 70% to 90% of them singletons, with roughly 15% in the top ten. This sequence was found in an adult in good health. V usage is TRBV2 and J usage is TRBJ2-7, with 9 bases that match TRBD2. Sequenced here: peripheral blood, sampled on day 0 of AZD1222 vaccination. The CDR3 DNA reads as TGTGCCAGCGCGGTGGGCGGGGGGGCCTACGAGCAGTACTTC. Its translation: CASAVGGGAYEQYF.